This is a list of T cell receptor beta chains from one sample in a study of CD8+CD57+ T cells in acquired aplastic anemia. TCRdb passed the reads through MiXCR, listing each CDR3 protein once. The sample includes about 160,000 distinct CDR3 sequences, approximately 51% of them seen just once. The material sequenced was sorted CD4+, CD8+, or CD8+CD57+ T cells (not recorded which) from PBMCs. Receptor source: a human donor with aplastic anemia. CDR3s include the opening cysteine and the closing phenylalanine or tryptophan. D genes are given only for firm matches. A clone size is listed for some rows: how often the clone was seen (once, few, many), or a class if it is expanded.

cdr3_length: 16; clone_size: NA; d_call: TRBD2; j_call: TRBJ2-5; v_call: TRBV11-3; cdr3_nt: TGTGCCAGCAGCTTGTCTAGCGGGAGAGGATGGGAGACCCAGTACTTC; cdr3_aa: CASSLSSGRGWETQYF
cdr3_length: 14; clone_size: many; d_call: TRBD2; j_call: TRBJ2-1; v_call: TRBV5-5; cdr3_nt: TGTGCCAGCAGCGCCGGGACTAGTTACTTTGGGCAGTTCTTC; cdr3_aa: CASSAGTSYFGQFF
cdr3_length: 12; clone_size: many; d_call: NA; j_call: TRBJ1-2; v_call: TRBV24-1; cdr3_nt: TGTGCCACCAGTGATTCCGGACAGAGAGCCACCTTC; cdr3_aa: CATSDSGQRATF
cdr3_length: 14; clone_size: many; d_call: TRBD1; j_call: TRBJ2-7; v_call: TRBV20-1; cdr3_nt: TGCAGTGCTAGAGATCGAGGACAGGGGCCATTGCAGTACTTC; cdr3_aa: CSARDRGQGPLQYF
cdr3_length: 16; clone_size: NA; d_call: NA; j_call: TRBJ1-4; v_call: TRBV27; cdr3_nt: TGTGCCAGCAGTTCCTCCGGGACGGCAACTAATGAAAAACTGTTTTTT; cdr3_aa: CASSSSGTATNEKLFF
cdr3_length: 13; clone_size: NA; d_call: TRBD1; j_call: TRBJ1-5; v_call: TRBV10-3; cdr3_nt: TGTGCCATCAGTGAGAGGGGGACAGGGCCCCAGCATTTT; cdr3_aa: CAISERGTGPQHF
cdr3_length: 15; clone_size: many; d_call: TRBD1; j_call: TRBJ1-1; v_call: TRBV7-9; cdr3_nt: TGTGCCAGCAGCTCGTACAGGGGAGGGCACACTGAAGCTTTCTTT; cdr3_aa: CASSSYRGGHTEAFF
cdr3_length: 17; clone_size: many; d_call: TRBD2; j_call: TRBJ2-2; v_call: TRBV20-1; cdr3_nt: TGCAGTGCTAGAGCTGGTAGCGGGGGGCCAAACACCGGGGAGCTGTTTTTT; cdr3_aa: CSARAGSGGPNTGELFF
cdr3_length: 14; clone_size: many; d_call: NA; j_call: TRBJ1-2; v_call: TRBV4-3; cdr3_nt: TGCGCCAGCAGCCATGATCTCAGGAACTATGGCTACACCTTC; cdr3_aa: CASSHDLRNYGYTF
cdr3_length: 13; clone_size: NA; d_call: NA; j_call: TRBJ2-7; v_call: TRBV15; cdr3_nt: TGTGCCACCAGCAGATCGACAGCATACGAGCAGTACTTC; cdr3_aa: CATSRSTAYEQYF
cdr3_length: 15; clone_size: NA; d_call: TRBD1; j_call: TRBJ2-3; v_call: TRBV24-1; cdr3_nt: TGTGCCACCAGTGATCGGACAGGGACCTACAATGAGCAGTATTTT; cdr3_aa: CATSDRTGTYNEQYF
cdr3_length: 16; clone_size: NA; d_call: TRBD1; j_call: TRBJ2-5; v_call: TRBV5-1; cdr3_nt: TGCGCCAGCAGCTCCCTCACCGGACAGGGGGCAGAGACCCAGTACTTC; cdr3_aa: CASSSLTGQGAETQYF
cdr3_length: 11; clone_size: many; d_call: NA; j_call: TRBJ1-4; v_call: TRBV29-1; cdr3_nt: TGCAGCGTTGAGTTGGCAGGAAAACTGTTTTTT; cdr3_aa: CSVELAGKLFF
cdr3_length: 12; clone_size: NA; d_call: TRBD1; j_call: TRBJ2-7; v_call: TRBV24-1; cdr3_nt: TGTGCCTCCGGGACAGCCAACTACGAGCAGTACTTC; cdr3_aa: CASGTANYEQYF